These 25 T cell receptor beta chains were all obtained from the same sample, sequenced in a study of blood T cell repertoires in COVID-19. TCRdb's copy holds only in-frame clones and misses some; the assay was immunoSEQ multiplex PCR. This sample has 110,000 or so clones, with about two thirds found just once. The sample consisted of peripheral blood. The source of these receptors is a woman in her thirties or forties with acute or convalescent COVID-19.

V usage is TRBV7-3 and J usage is TRBJ2-2; 7 positions match TRBD1. The V gene's germline CDR1 is SGHTA and CDR2 FQGTGA. The J segment lost 2 bases and the V segment lost 2 bases, leaving 5 bases of the junction unmatched. This CDR3 region has 16 residues. Written as DNA, the CDR3 is TGTGCCAGCAGCTTATTGGCAGGGGGAAACACCGGGGAGCTGTTTTTT. Protein: CASSLLAGGNTGELFF.

V is TRBV6-2 or TRBV6-3 and J is TRBJ2-7; unclear D gene. Trimming shortened V by 4 bases and J by 10 bases, and 20 bases separated the two germline ends. The CDR3 has 14 residues. The germline CDR1 and CDR2 sequences are MNHEY and SVGEGT. In DNA, the CDR3 is TGTGCCAGCAGTTGGATGAACAGCCCCTCGGCCCAGTACTTC. The encoded protein is CASSWMNSPSAQYF.

The V call is TRBV7-2, the J call TRBJ1-6, with D uncertain. From germline, CDR1 is SGHTA and CDR2 FQGNSA. V lost 1 base and J 10 bases, leaving 8 bases between the germline ends. The length of the CDR3 is 13 residues. CDR3 DNA sequence: TGTGCCAGCAGCTTAGACCCTAGCTCACCCCTCCACTTT. As protein: CASSLDPSSPLHF. Drawing the rest from reference TRBV7-2 and TRBJ1-6, the complete variable domain is GAGVSQSPSNKVTEKGKDVELRCDPISGHTALYWYRQSLGQGLEFLIYFQGNSAPDKSGLPSDRFSAERTGGSVSTLTIQRTQQEDSAVYLCASSLDPSSPLHFGNGTRLTVT.

The chain carries TRBV7-9 and TRBJ1-4; D ambiguous. V was trimmed by 6 bases and J by 8 bases, leaving 16 bases between them. The CDR3 is made up of 14 amino acids. The germline V gene encodes CDR1 SEHNR and CDR2 FQNEAQ (reference sequence). This CDR3 is CASSSGDLREKLFF. In DNA form, the CDR3 reads TGTGCCAGCAGTTCGGGAGACCTGCGGGAAAAACTGTTTTTT.

The chain recombines TRBV6-6 with TRBJ2-3; unclear D gene. The CDR3 is 14 residues long. Germline loops: CDR1 MNHNY, CDR2 SVGAGI (reference sequence). V was clipped by 7 bases and J by 2 bases, with 13 bases between them. DNA for the CDR3: TGTGCCAGCAAAACCCCCAGGTACACAGATACGCAGTATTTT. Its protein product is CASKTPRYTDTQYF.

The chain is built from TRBV12-3 or TRBV12-4 and TRBJ2-7, with a possible D match to TRBD1 (6 bases). This CDR3 comprises 13 residues. Between the trimmed V and J ends, which lost 7 bases and 0 bases, there was a span of 10 bases. The DNA for the CDR3 is TGTGCCAGCAACCGGGACACCTCCTACGAGCAGTACTTC. Translation: CASNRDTSYEQYF.

This clone was observed a single time. The V gene is TRBV6-5, the J gene TRBJ2-7, with a weak D call TRBD1 (5 bases). The CDR3 loop spans 13 amino acids. Germline loops: CDR1 MNHEY, CDR2 SVGAGI. With 8 bases removed from V and 1 base from J, the gap between germline ends came to 12 bases. CDR3 sequence (DNA): TGTGCCAGCGGGGCTAGGGGATCCTACGAGCAGTACTTC. Translating gives CASGARGSYEQYF.

This clone was counted a few times. The chain combines TRBV6-4 with TRBJ2-3, with 12 bases matching TRBD2. V trimming: 6 bases; J trimming: 4 bases; junction bases outside the gene matches: 5. There are 15 residues in the CDR3. Germline CDR1 MRHNA, CDR2 SNTAGT. CDR3 in amino acids: CASRPSSGGADTQYF. The CDR3 region has the DNA TGTGCCAGCAGGCCCTCTAGCGGGGGGGCAGATACGCAGTATTTT.

The chain links TRBV30 to TRBJ1-5; TRBD1 is a possible D gene (5 bases). Trimming removed 5 bases at V and 9 bases at J, with 17 bases between. The CDR3 runs to 13 residues. Germline V gene data show CDR1 as GTSNPN and CDR2 as SVGIG (reference sequence). The CDR3 DNA is TGTGCCTGGGCTGACAGTGTGTTTGGGCCCCAGCATTTT. Protein product: CAWADSVFGPQHF.

This clone was detected only once. This rearrangement joins TRBV4-1 to TRBJ2-5; D not certain. CDR1 and CDR2 (germline): MGHRA, YSYEKL. The CDR3 is 17 amino acids. V shed 1 base and J shed 3 bases, with 18 bases lying between them. CDR3 DNA: TGCGCCAGCAGCCAAGTACCGGTTCCGGGTTTGAAAGAGACCCAGTACTTC. Residues: CASSQVPVPGLKETQYF.

This chain joins TRBV30 and TRBJ1-5; the D gene is possibly TRBD1 (5 bases). Trimming stripped 5 bases from V and 2 bases from J, with 13 bases between. Germline lookup yields CDR1 GTSNPN and CDR2 SVGIG (reference sequence). CDR3 length: 14 residues. The CDR3 sequence is CAWGLGVGNQPQHF. CDR3 sequence (DNA): TGTGCCTGGGGCCTAGGGGTTGGCAATCAGCCCCAGCATTTT. Full variable domain (missing parts from reference TRBV30 and TRBJ1-5): SQTIHQWPATLVQPVGSPLSLECTVEGTSNPNLYWYRQAAGRGLQLLFYSVGIGQISSEVPQNLSASRPQDRQFILSSKKLLLSDSGFYLCAWGLGVGNQPQHFGDGTRLSIL.

This sequence joins TRBV6-4 and TRBJ2-2; D remains unclear. Trimming took off 4 bases at V and 0 bases at J, with 6 bases between the two ends. Germline V gene sequence: CDR1 MRHNA, CDR2 SNTAGT. The CDR3 covers 14 residues. The CDR3 bases are TGTGCCAGCAGTGGGCAGGCGAACACCGGGGAGCTGTTTTTT. Its translation: CASSGQANTGELFF.

The chain joins TRBV5-4 to TRBJ1-1; 9 nucleotides line up with TRBD1. V lost 4 bases to trimming and J lost 1 base; unmatched junction nucleotides: 5. CDR3 length: 15 residues. Germline values: CDR1 SGHNT, CDR2 YYREEE (reference sequence). The chain's CDR3 is CASSTPTGGNTEAFF. As DNA, the CDR3 is TGTGCCAGCAGCACCCCGACAGGGGGGAACACTGAAGCTTTCTTT.

The V gene is TRBV7-2, the J gene TRBJ2-1; 9 bases are shared with TRBD2. The CDR3 runs to 15 residues. V lost 5 bases to trimming and J lost 2 bases; unmatched junction nucleotides: 4. CDR1 SGHTA and CDR2 FQGNSA come from the germline V gene. The CDR3 spells CASSQAGGPYNEQFF. In nucleotides, the CDR3 is TGTGCCAGCAGCCAAGCGGGAGGACCCTACAATGAGCAGTTCTTC.

The chain joins TRBV24-1 to TRBJ2-1; TRBD2 agrees at 11 bases. Germline CDR1 is KGHDR and CDR2 is SFDVKD. The CDR3 loop spans 13 amino acids. J gave up 13 bases and V 5 bases, and 6 bases lay outside the gene matches. The chain's CDR3 is CATSGLSGGAQFF. DNA of the CDR3: TGTGCCACCAGTGGCCTTAGCGGGGGGGCCCAGTTCTTC.

Ten or more counts support this clone. V is TRBV5-4 and J is TRBJ2-7, with 8 positions matching TRBD1. V was clipped by 4 bases and J by 4 bases; unmatched bases: 10. The germline CDR1 and CDR2 sequences are SGHNT and YYREEE (reference sequence). This CDR3 contains 15 residues. The CDR3 DNA sequence: TGTGCCAGCAGCGCCTGGACAGGGTTAAATTACGAGCAGTACTTC. Amino acid sequence: CASSAWTGLNYEQYF.

The chain uses TRBV2 and TRBJ2-7; TRBD1 matches at 10 bases. V shed 7 bases, J shed 6 bases, and the junction held 9 bases outside the gene matches. This CDR3 has 14 amino acids. Germline values: CDR1 SNHLY, CDR2 FYNNEI. The CDR3 here is CASTPGDRGREQYF. The CDR3 DNA follows: TGTGCCAGCACCCCTGGGGACAGGGGTCGCGAGCAGTACTTC.

V and J are TRBV12-5 and TRBJ1-2; D is ambiguous. Germline lookup yields CDR1 LGHNT and CDR2 FRNRAP. The CDR3 contains 12 residues. Trimming cost V 0 bases and J 5 bases, with 4 bases left between them. CDR3 region: CASGLVGYGYTF. CDR3 DNA sequence: TGTGCTAGTGGTTTGGTCGGGTATGGCTACACCTTC.

This clone was counted once. The gene calls are TRBV2 and TRBJ2-1, with TRBD1 matching 8 bases. CDR3 length: 16 residues. The V segment lost 3 bases and the J segment 8 bases; nucleotides outside the gene matches: 12. Germline CDR1 reads SNHLY; CDR2 reads FYNNEI. The CDR3 here is CASSDNRGSGYDEQFF. The CDR3 DNA is TGTGCCAGCAGTGACAACAGGGGGTCGGGGTATGATGAGCAGTTCTTC.

J is TRBJ1-6 and V is TRBV2; D call uncertain. Germline values: CDR1 SNHLY, CDR2 FYNNEI. V lost 7 bases and J 6 bases, leaving 10 bases between the germline ends. This CDR3 has 13 residues. The CDR3 DNA follows: TGTGCCAGCACTGCGGCGGGTAATTCACCCCTCCACTTT. Translating gives CASTAAGNSPLHF.

V usage is TRBV12-2 and J usage is TRBJ2-1; the table's D call, TRBD2, has no DNA check behind it. TRBV12-2 constitutes a pseudogene. There are 16 residues in the CDR3. CDR3 amino acids: CASRTRGGRIGGEQFF. The CDR3 nucleotides are TGTGCAAGTCGCACCCGGGGGGGCCGAATAGGAGGTGAGCAGTTCTTC.

This clone appeared a single time. The V gene is TRBV6-1, the J gene TRBJ1-1; the D gene is possibly TRBD1 (5 bases). Trimming left V 1 base short and J 4 bases short, with 13 bases between. The CDR3 sequence is 15 residues long. Germline lookup yields CDR1 MNHNS and CDR2 SASEGT. The CDR3 nucleotides are TGTGCCAGCAGTGAAGGGCGGGGGTTGGGCACTGAAGCTTTCTTT. Amino acids: CASSEGRGLGTEAFF.

J is TRBJ1-1 and V is TRBV12-3 or TRBV12-4, with a possible D match to TRBD1 (5 bases). This CDR3 has 13 amino acids. The V gene lost 1 base and the J gene lost 8 bases, with 11 bases spanning the gap. The CDR3: CASSLDRSKEAFF. The CDR3 bases are TGTGCCAGCAGTTTAGACAGGTCCAAGGAAGCTTTCTTT.

The V and J genes are TRBV9 and TRBJ2-1, with 10 bases aligning to TRBD2. The CDR3 contains 18 residues. Trimming took 4 bases from V and 5 from J; bases not matched to a gene: 15. The germline V gene encodes CDR1 SGDLS and CDR2 YYNGEE. The CDR3 is CASSTPLGRTSGDNEQFF. The CDR3 DNA sequence: TGTGCCAGCAGCACCCCATTGGGGAGGACTAGCGGAGACAATGAGCAGTTCTTC.

The chain recombines TRBV18 with TRBJ2-2, with D maybe TRBD1 (6 bases). This CDR3 region has 16 residues. V dropped 6 bases and J dropped 3 bases, with 17 bases sitting between them. Germline CDR1 KGHSH, CDR2 LQKENI. In nucleotides, the CDR3 is TGTGCCAGCTCCCACAGGGATTTAGCATACACCGGGGAGCTGTTTTTT. This gives the protein CASSHRDLAYTGELFF.